The T cell receptor (beta chain) under discussion was sequenced for a study of blood T cell repertoires in COVID-19. TCRdb keeps only in-frame clones here, not all; method: immunoSEQ multiplex PCR. The profile shows tens of thousands of clones, 60% to 85% of them singletons. The length of the CDR3 is 12 residues. Germline V gene sequence: CDR1 GTSNPN, CDR2 SVGIG (reference sequence). V gave up 5 bases and J gave up 10 bases, with 14 bases separating them. This rearrangement joins TRBV30 to TRBJ2-2, with D possibly TRBD1 on 6 matching bases. The sequencing input was peripheral blood. The TCR sequence derives from a man aged 25 to 40 with COVID-19, enrolled during active disease. The chain's CDR3 is CAWGAGVAELFF. The CDR3 coding sequence is TGTGCCTGGGGGGCAGGGGTCGCGGAGCTGTTTTTT.